Shown below are 9 T cell receptor beta chains from a single sample sequenced in a study of blood T cell repertoires in COVID-19. The data were produced by immunoSEQ multiplex PCR, yet TCRdb's version contains in-frame clones alone and is incomplete. The table lists approximately 90,000 clones, 72% of them singletons. The material sequenced was peripheral blood. The receptors here all came from a woman older than 75 with acute or convalescent COVID-19.

For this clone: The junction shows a germline mismatch at one end, possibly a read error. The chain carries TRBV18 and TRBJ1-2, with D tentatively TRBD1 (5 bases). This CDR3 is built from 16 residues. Per the germline V gene, CDR1 is KGHSH and CDR2 is LQKENI. The CDR3 loop is CASSPLPGLKSGGYTF. The CDR3 DNA follows: TGTGCCAGCTCGCCACTTCCGGGACTTAAATCGGGTGGCTACACCTTC. Using reference TRBV18 and TRBJ1-2 for the parts outside the CDR3, the full variable domain is NAGVMQNPRHLVRRRGQEARLRCSPMKGHSHVYWYRQLPEEGLKFMVYLQKENIIDESGMPKERFSAEFPKEGPSILRIQQVVRGDSAAYFCASSPLPGLKSGGYTFGSGTRLTVV.

The chain recombines TRBV3-1 (or the pseudogene TRBV3-2) with TRBJ1-4, with 7 bases lining up with TRBD1. CDR3 length: 13 amino acids. With 3 bases clipped from V and 10 bases from J, the junction kept 5 bases outside the gene matches. Per the germline V gene, CDR1 is LGHDT and CDR2 is YNNKEL (reference sequence). The CDR3 sequence is CASSQKTGIKLFF. CDR3 nucleotide sequence: TGTGCCAGCAGCCAGAAGACAGGGATAAAACTGTTTTTT.

The rearrangement uses TRBV5-1 and TRBJ1-6, with D possibly matching TRBD1 (6 bases). The CDR3 sequence is 16 residues long. From germline, CDR1 is SGHRS and CDR2 YFSETQ. The V gene lost 7 bases and the J gene lost 8 bases, with 22 bases spanning the gap. The CDR3 bases are TGCGCCAGCTCTAGGACAGCTGCCTCGGGTGATTCACCCCTCCACTTT. It translates to CASSRTAASGDSPLHF.

The rearrangement joins TRBV6-4 to TRBJ1-5; maybe TRBD1 (5 bases). Germline CDR1 is MRHNA and CDR2 is SNTAGT. Between the trimmed V and J ends, which lost 6 bases and 5 bases, there was a span of 11 bases. The length of the CDR3 is 13 residues. CDR3: CASSAQTDQPQHF. CDR3 coding DNA: TGTGCCAGCAGCGCCCAGACAGATCAGCCCCAGCATTTT.

This rearrangement joins TRBV28 to TRBJ1-2; TRBD1 agrees at 8 bases. The germline V gene has CDR1 MDHEN and CDR2 SYDVKM. CDR3 length: 13 residues. V gave up 10 bases and J gave up 2 bases; unmatched junction bases: 6. The DNA for the CDR3 is TGTGCCACCGTGGACAGGGCGAACTATGGCTACACCTTC. Translated, it gives CATVDRANYGYTF.

This clone has more than one count but fewer than ten. The rearrangement uses TRBV29-1 and TRBJ1-4, with 7 bases fitting TRBD1. Trimming took 4 bases from V and 0 from J; bases not matched to a gene: 5. CDR1 SQVTM and CDR2 ANQGSEA come from the germline V gene. The CDR3 runs to 15 residues. CDR3 protein: CSVGPGGSTNEKLFF. DNA of the CDR3: TGCAGCGTTGGCCCAGGGGGATCAACTAATGAAAAACTGTTTTTT.

CDR3: CASSSRGWNQPQHF. Written as DNA, the CDR3 is TGTGCCAGCAGTTCCCGGGGGTGGAATCAGCCCCAGCATTTT. The chain employs TRBV27 and TRBJ1-5, with D possibly being TRBD1 (5 bases). Per the germline V gene, CDR1 is MNHEY and CDR2 is SMNVEV (reference sequence). V lost 4 bases, J lost 4 bases, and 11 bases lay in between. This CDR3 comprises 14 residues.

The V and J genes are TRBV12-5 and TRBJ2-7, with 8 nucleotides matching TRBD2. J lost 2 bases, V lost 3 bases, and 9 bases had no gene match. The CDR3 is 16 amino acids. The germline CDR1 and CDR2 sequences are LGHNT and FRNRAP. For the CDR3, the DNA is TGTGCTAGTGGTTTTTACCCCGGGGGGGTTCCCTACGAGCAGTACTTC. Its protein product is CASGFYPGGVPYEQYF.

In its sample, this clone was seen once. The chain uses TRBV5-5 and TRBJ2-3; 7 positions agree with TRBD2. Germline-derived CDR1 and CDR2 are SGHKS and YYEKEE (reference sequence). The trim removed 0 bases at V and 1 base at J, leaving 2 bases unmatched. The CDR3 sequence is 15 residues long. CDR3 sequence reads: CASSLAGGGTDTQYF. In DNA form, the CDR3 reads TGTGCCAGCAGCTTGGCGGGGGGTGGCACAGATACGCAGTATTTT.